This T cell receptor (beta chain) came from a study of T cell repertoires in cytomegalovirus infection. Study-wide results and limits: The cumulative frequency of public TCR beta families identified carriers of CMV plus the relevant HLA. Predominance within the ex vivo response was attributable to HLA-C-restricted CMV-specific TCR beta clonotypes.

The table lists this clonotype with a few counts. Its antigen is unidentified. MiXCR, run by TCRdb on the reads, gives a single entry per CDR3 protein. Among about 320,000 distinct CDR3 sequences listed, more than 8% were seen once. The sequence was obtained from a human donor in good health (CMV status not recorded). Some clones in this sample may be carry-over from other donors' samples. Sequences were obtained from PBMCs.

The CDR3 DNA is TGCGCCAGCACCAACGGGACAGGGCGCACAGATACGCAGTATTTT. Translation gives CASTNGTGRTDTQYF. The J gene is TRBJ2-3, the V gene TRBV5-1; 9 bases match TRBD1. V shed 6 bases and J 1 base; nucleotides not matched to a gene: 6. Per germline, CDR1 SGHRS and CDR2 YFSETQ. The CDR3 covers 15 residues.